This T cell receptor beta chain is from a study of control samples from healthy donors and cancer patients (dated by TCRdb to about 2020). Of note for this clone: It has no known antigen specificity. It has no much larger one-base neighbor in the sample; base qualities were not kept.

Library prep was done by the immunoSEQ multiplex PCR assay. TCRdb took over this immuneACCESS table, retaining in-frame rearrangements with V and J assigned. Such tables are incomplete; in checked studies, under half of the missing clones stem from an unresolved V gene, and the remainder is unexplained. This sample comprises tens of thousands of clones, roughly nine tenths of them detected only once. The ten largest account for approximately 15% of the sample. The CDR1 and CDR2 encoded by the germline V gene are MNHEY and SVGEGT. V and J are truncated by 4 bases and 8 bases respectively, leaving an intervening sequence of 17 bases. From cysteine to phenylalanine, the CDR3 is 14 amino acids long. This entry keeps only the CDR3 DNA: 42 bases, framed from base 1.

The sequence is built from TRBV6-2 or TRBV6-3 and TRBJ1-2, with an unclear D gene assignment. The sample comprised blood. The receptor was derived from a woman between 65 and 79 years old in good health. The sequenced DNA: TGTGCCAGCAGTTCCCCTCCCGAGGTGGAGGGCTACACCTTC. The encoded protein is CASSSPPEVEGYTF.